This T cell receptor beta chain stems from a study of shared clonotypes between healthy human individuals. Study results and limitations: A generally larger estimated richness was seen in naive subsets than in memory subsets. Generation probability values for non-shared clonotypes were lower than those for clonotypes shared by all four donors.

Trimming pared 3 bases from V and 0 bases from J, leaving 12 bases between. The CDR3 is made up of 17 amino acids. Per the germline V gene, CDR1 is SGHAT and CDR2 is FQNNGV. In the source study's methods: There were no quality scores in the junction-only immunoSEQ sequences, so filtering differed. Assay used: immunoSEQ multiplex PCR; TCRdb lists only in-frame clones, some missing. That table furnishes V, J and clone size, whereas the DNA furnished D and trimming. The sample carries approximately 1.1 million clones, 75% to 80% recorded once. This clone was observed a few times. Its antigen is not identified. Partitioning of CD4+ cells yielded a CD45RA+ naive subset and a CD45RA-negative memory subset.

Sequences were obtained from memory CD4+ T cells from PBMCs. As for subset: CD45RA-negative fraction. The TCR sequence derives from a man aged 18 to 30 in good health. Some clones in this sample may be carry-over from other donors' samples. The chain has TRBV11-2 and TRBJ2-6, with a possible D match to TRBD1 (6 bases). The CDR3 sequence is CASSFTGTLSGANVLTF. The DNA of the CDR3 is TGTGCCAGCAGCTTTACAGGGACCCTCTCTGGGGCCAACGTCCTGACTTTC.